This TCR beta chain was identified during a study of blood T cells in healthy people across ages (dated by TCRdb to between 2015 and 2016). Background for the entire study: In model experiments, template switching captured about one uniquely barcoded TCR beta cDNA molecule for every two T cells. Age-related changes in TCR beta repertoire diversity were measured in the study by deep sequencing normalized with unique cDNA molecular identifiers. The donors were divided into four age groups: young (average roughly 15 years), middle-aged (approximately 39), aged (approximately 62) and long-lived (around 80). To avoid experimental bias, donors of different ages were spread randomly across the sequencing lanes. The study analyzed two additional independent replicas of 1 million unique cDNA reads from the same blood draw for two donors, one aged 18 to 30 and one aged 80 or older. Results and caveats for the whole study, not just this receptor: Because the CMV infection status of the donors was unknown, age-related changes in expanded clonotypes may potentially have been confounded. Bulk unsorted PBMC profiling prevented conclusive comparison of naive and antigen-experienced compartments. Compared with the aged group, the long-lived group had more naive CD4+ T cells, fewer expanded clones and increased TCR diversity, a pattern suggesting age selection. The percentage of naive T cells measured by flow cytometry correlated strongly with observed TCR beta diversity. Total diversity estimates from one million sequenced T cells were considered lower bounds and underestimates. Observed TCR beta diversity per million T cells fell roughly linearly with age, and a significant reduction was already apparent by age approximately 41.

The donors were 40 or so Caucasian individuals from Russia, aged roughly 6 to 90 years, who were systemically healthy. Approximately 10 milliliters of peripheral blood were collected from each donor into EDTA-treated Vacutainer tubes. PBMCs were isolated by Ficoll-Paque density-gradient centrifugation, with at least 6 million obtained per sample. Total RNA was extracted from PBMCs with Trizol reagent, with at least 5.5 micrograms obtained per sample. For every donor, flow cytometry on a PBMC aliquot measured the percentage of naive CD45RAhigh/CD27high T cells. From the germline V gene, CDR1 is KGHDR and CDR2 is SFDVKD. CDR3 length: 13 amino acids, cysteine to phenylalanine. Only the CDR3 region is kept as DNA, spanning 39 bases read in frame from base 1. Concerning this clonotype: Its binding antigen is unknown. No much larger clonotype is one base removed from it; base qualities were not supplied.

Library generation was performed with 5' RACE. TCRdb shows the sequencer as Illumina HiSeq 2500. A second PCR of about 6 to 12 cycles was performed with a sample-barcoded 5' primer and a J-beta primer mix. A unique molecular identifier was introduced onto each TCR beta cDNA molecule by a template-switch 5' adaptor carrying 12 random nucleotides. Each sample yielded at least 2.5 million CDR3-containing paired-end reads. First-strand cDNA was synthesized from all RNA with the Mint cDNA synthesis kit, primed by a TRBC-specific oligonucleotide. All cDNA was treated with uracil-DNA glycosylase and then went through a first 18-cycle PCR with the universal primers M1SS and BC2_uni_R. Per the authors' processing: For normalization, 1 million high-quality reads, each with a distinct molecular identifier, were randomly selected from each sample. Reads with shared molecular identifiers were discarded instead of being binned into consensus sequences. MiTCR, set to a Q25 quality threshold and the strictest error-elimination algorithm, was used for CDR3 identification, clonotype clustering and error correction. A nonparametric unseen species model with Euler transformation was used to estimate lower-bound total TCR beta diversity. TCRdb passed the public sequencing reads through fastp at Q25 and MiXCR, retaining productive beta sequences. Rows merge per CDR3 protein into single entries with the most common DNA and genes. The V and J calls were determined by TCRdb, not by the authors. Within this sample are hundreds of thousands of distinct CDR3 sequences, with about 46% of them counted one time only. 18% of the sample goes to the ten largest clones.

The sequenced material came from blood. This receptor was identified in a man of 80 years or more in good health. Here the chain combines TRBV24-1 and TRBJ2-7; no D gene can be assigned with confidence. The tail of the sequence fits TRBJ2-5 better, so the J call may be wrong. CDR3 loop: CATSDLGRETQYF. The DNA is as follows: TGTGCCACCAGTGATTTGGGCCGTGAGACCCAGTACTTC.